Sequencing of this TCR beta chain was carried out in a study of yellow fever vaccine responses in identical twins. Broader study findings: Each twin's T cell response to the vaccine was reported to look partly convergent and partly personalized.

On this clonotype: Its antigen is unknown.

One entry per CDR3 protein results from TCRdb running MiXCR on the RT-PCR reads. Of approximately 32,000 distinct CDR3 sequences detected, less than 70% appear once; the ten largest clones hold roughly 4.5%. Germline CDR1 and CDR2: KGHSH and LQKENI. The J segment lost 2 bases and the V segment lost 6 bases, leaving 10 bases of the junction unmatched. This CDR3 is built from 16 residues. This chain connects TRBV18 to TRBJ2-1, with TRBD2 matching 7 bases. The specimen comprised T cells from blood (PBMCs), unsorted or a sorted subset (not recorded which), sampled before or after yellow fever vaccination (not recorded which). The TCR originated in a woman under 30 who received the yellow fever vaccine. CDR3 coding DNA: TGTGCCAGCTCCCCCTTGTTGCGGGAGACCTACAATGAGCAGTTCTTC. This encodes CASSPLLRETYNEQFF.